The T cell receptor beta chain described here comes from a study of human versus mouse CDR3 diversity and MHC coevolution. With 4 bases removed from V and 6 bases from J, the gap between germline ends came to 24 bases. Germline V gives CDR1 GTSNPN, CDR2 SVGIG (reference sequence). This CDR3 is 16 amino acids long. The protocol was immunoSEQ multiplex PCR, while the TCRdb copy is restricted to in-frame clones and leaves out a portion. The data hold 86,000 or so clones, with 93% observed a single time. The sequence came from a person between 25 and 75 years old in good health. The V gene is TRBV30, the J gene TRBJ1-1; TRBD1 is a possible D gene (5 bases). Specimen: naive CD4+ T cells from blood. Subset in this sample: CD45RO-negative CD62L-positive naive CD4 T cells. The CDR3 bases are TGTGCCTGGACCCCCACTTCGCCAGGGCCCAGGGCTGAAGCTTTCTTT. It encodes CAWTPTSPGPRAEAFF.